These 2 T cell receptor beta chains came from one sample sequenced in a study of T cell changes during pregnancy in multiple sclerosis. TCRdb's table, derived via immunoSEQ multiplex PCR, lists solely in-frame clones and lacks some. The sample shows over 80,000 clones, 75% to 95% of them seen only once. Sequencing was performed on peripheral blood, taken in the second trimester of pregnancy. The receptors shown here come from a female donor in good health, enrolled as a control in a pregnancy study.

The chain combines TRBV4-1 with TRBJ1-6, with D tentatively TRBD1 (5 bases). This CDR3 contains 19 residues. The V gene lost 4 bases and the J gene lost 3 bases, with 22 bases spanning the gap. Germline CDR1 is MGHRA and CDR2 is YSYEKL. The CDR3 nucleotides are TGCGCCAGCAGCCTCTTATTCCAAGGGGTAGGGATCTATAATTCACCCCTCCACTTT. Its translation: CASSLLFQGVGIYNSPLHF.

This rearrangement joins TRBV14 to TRBJ2-7; D is uncertain. The CDR3 loop spans 15 amino acids. V lost 0 bases to trimming and J lost 1 base, with 10 bases between them. From germline, CDR1 is SGHDN and CDR2 FVKESK. CDR3 loop: CASSQDWQASYEQYF. CDR3 DNA: TGTGCCAGCAGCCAAGATTGGCAGGCTTCCTACGAGCAGTACTTC.